The clone carrying this T cell receptor (beta chain) was observed a handful of times. CDR3 length equals 14 residues. J was trimmed by 5 bases and V by 3 bases; bases with no gene match: 7. Germline CDR1 DFQATT, CDR2 SNEGSKA (reference sequence). This entry belongs to a study of blood T cells in healthy people across ages. Alongside a J-beta primer mix, a sample-barcoded 5' primer served in a second PCR lasting about 7 to 12 cycles. Each CDR3 protein is one row after TCRdb ran MiXCR on the 5' RACE reads. Counted here are 500,000 to 550,000 distinct CDR3 sequences, around 24% occurring once; the ten biggest clones make up 8.7%. This sample also belongs to another study, concerning T cells of mothers and their children.

Input material: blood. The receptor's source is a boy between 10 and 17 years old in good health. This rearrangement joins TRBV20-1 to TRBJ2-5; 9 bases agree with TRBD2. For the CDR3, the DNA is TGCAGTGCTAGGCGGCTAGCGGGGAGGGAGACCCAGTACTTC. It translates to CSARRLAGRETQYF.